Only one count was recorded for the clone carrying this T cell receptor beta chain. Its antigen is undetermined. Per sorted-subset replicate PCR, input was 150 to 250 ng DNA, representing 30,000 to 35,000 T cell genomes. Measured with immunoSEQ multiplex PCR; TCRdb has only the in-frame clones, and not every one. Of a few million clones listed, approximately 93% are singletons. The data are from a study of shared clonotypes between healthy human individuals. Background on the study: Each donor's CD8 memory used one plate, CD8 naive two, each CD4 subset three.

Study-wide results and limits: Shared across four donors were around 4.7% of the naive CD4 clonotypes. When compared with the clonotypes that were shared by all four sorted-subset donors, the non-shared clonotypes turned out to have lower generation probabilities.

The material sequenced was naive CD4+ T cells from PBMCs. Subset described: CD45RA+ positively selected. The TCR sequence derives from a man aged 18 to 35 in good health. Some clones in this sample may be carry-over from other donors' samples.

This CDR3 is CASSASTSGRLDEQFF. The CDR3 bases are TGCGCCAGCAGCGCGTCGACTAGCGGGCGACTGGATGAGCAGTTCTTC. The rearrangement joins TRBV5-1 to TRBJ2-1, with TRBD2 matching 10 bases. The germline CDR1 and CDR2 sequences are SGHRS and YFSETQ. The V and J ends lost 4 bases and 8 bases, in that order; junction bases with no gene match: 12. This CDR3 spans 16 amino acids.